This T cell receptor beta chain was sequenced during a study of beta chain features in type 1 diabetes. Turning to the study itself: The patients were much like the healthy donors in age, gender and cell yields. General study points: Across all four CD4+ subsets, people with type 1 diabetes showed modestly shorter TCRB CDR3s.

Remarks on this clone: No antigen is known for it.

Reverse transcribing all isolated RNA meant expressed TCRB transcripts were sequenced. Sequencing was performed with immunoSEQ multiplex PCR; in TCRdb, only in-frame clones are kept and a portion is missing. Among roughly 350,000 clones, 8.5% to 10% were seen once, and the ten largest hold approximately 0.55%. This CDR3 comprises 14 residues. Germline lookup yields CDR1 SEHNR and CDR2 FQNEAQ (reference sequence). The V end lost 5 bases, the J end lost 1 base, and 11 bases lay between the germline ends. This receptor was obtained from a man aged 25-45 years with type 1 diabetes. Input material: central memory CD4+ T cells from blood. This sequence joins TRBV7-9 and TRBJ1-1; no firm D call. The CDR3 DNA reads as TGTGCCAGCAGCCAACAAAAAAGGAACACTGAAGCTTTCTTT. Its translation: CASSQQKRNTEAFF.